The source of this T cell receptor beta chain is a study of T-cell memory formation after mild COVID-19. General observations from the study: Shrinking CD4+ clones were chiefly CM and EM; CD8+ ones were chiefly EMRA.

Ten or more counts support this clonotype. The antigen is not known. This CDR3 has 11 amino acids. V lost 2 bases and J lost 8, with 4 bases in between. MiXCR was run by TCRdb on the 5' RACE reads, yielding one entry per CDR3 protein. The sample contains about 420,000 distinct CDR3 sequences, less than 25% of which appear only once. This TCR derives from an adult woman who had mild COVID-19 (a few samples of this study predate the infection). Cell type and time point are not known. This chain uses TRBV12-3 or TRBV12-4 with TRBJ2-1; D not certain. Specimen: PBMCs or a T cell subset sorted from them (not recorded which). CDR3 nucleotides: TGTGCCAGCAGTTTACTCCATGAGCAGTTCTTC. Amino acid sequence: CASSLLHEQFF.